This T cell receptor beta chain was found in a study of T-cell reconstitution after alpha-beta-depleted transplantation in children. Molecular barcoding with unique molecular identifiers was used for the TCRbeta library. Using its own MiXCR run on the PCR reads, TCRdb lists one record per CDR3 protein. The sample lists a few hundred thousand distinct CDR3 sequences; roughly 14% were seen once. The origin of this receptor is a human donor who donated a stem cell graft to a child with Fanconi anemia. Sample: PBMCs, taken from the stem cell graft.

In DNA, the CDR3 is TGTGCCAGCAGCGCAGCGACGGGAACCAATCAGCCCCAGCATTTT. This encodes CASSAATGTNQPQHF. The chain uses TRBV9 and TRBJ1-5, with D hard to call. This CDR3 region has 15 residues. The V gene lost 3 bases and the J gene lost 3 bases, with 13 bases spanning the gap. The germline CDR1 and CDR2 sequences are SGDLS and YYNGEE. The whole variable domain, filled in from reference TRBV9 and TRBJ1-5, reads DSGVTQTPKHLITATGQRVTLRCSPRSGDLSVYWYQQSLDQGLQFLIQYYNGEERAKGNILERFSAQQFPDLHSELNLSSLELGDSALYFCASSAATGTNQPQHFGDGTRLSIL.